This T cell receptor (beta chain) derives from a study of shared T cell receptors in the human thymus. Germline CDR1 and CDR2: SNHLY and FYNNEI. V shed 1 base and J 0 bases; nucleotides not matched to a gene: 4. The CDR3 sequence is 16 residues long. Method: immunoSEQ multiplex PCR; TCRdb's copy keeps in-frame clones and lacks some. The repertoire holds about 660,000 clones, with around 87% as singletons. The sample was also reused in another study, on human thymus T cells. From that report: The source of the thymus tissue was resections taken during corrective heart surgery. Thymic TCR repertoires of unrelated people reportedly overlapped highly.

The source material was thymocytes. J is TRBJ2-3 and V is TRBV2; 7 bases map to TRBD2. This receptor was taken from a boy less than two years old with a congenital heart defect. DNA of the CDR3: TGTGCCAGCAGTGAAGTGGCTAGCGGAAGCACAGATACGCAGTATTTT. Encoded protein: CASSEVASGSTDTQYF. The full variable domain, with the rest looked up from reference TRBV2 and TRBJ2-3, is EPEVTQTPSHQVTQMGQEVILRCVPISNHLYFYWYRQILGQKVEFLVSFYNNEISEKSEIFDDQFSVERPDGSNFTLKIRSTKLEDSAMYFCASSEVASGSTDTQYFGPGTRLTVL.